This T cell receptor beta chain derives from a study of T cells after posttransplantation cyclophosphamide. This related bone marrow graft donor gave peripheral blood on the day of marrow donation. Profiling relied on immunoSEQ multiplex PCR, and the TCRdb table lists in-frame clones only, not all of them. The profile covers 40,000 or so clones, none occurring a single time. This clone was recorded many times. Its cognate antigen is unknown. Germline V gene lookup returns CDR1 SSHAT and CDR2 FNYEAQ (reference sequence). This CDR3 has 14 amino acids. V dropped 1 base and J dropped 4 bases, with 11 bases sitting between them. Regarding the study as a whole: Blood and skin or GI T cell repertoires showed limited TRB overlap. Donor-recipient repertoire similarity was low at 1-2 months, rising over year one. Recipient CMV seropositivity and CMV reactivation strongly tracked TRB clonality.

The sample was PBMCs. This TCR was sampled from a man aged 25-45 years in good health and a related stem cell transplant donor. J is TRBJ2-7 and V is TRBV7-7; TRBD1 might be the D (5 bases). CDR3 sequence: CASSLGQGNYEQYF. The DNA of the CDR3 is TGTGCCAGCAGCTTAGGGCAGGGAAATTACGAGCAGTACTTC.